Below are 13 T cell receptor beta chains sequenced from a single sample in a study of shared clonotypes between healthy human individuals. Terminally differentiated effector memory CD45RA+ cells were left out of the naive CD8 fraction, which was CD45RO-negative and positively selected for CCR7. The protocol was immunoSEQ multiplex PCR, while the TCRdb copy is restricted to in-frame clones and leaves out a portion. The data contain about 1,900,000 clones, roughly 95% of them seen just once; the ten biggest clones take up roughly 1%. Sequenced material: naive CD8+ T cells sorted from blood. All receptors derive from a man between 18 and 29 years old in good health.

To note about this clone: Other nucleotide sequences in the sample specify the same CDR3. The V call is TRBV9, the J call TRBJ2-7; 7 bases are a match to TRBD1. Trimming at V came to 4 bases and at J to 3 bases, leaving 7 bases not matched to a gene. The CDR3 is made up of 14 amino acids. Germline V CDR1 and CDR2: SGDLS, YYNGEE. CDR3 amino acids: CASSPRDSSYEQYF. Written as DNA, the CDR3 is TGTGCCAGCAGCCCACGGGACAGCAGCTACGAGCAGTACTTC.

This chain links TRBV27 with TRBJ2-7; tentatively, D is TRBD1 (6 bases). CDR1 MNHEY and CDR2 SMNVEV come from the germline V gene (reference sequence). V was shortened by 2 bases and J by 7 bases, with 12 bases between the two germline ends. This CDR3 spans 13 amino acids. The CDR3 spells CASSLGTPTEQYF. DNA of the CDR3: TGTGCCAGCAGTTTAGGGACACCGACTGAGCAGTACTTC.

The chain employs TRBV9 and TRBJ2-7; TRBD1 matches 8 bases. Trimming took 4 bases from V and 5 from J; bases not matched to a gene: 5. CDR3 length: 13 residues. Germline V gene data show CDR1 as SGDLS and CDR2 as YYNGEE. The CDR3 bases are TGTGCCAGCAGCCGCGGACAGGGCCACGAGCAGTACTTC. Translation: CASSRGQGHEQYF.

The gene calls are TRBV30 and TRBJ2-1; tentative D call: TRBD2 (5 bases). CDR1 and CDR2 (germline): GTSNPN, SVGIG (reference sequence). Trimming stripped 0 bases from V and 0 bases from J, with 21 bases between. CDR3 size: 19 residues. The CDR3 spells CAWSVEGGFLGGSYNEQFF. DNA of the CDR3: TGTGCCTGGAGTGTAGAGGGCGGCTTCCTAGGAGGCTCCTACAATGAGCAGTTCTTC.

The V call is TRBV6-1, the J call TRBJ2-7; possibly TRBD1 for D (5 bases). This CDR3 has 16 amino acids. Germline CDR1 MNHNS, CDR2 SASEGT. Trimming shortened V by 2 bases and J by 1 base, and 15 bases separated the two germline ends. CDR3 residues: CASSEQAQGTSYEQYF. The DNA for the CDR3 is TGTGCCAGCAGTGAACAAGCTCAGGGAACTTCCTACGAGCAGTACTTC.

This clone came up a few times. The V and J genes are TRBV13 and TRBJ2-4; D may correspond to TRBD1 or TRBD2 (6 bases each). The ends were cut back, 6 bases at V and 8 bases at J, with 14 bases in the middle. The CDR3 loop spans 13 amino acids. CDR1 and CDR2 from the germline V gene are PRHDT and FYEKMQ (reference sequence). In nucleotides, the CDR3 is TGTGCCAGCAGTCTAAGGGGGGCAGACATTCAGTACTTC. Protein sequence: CASSLRGADIQYF.

V is TRBV27 and J is TRBJ2-5, with D perhaps matching TRBD1 (5 bases). Germline V gives CDR1 MNHEY, CDR2 SMNVEV (reference sequence). The CDR3 extends over 14 amino acids. Trimming took off 5 bases at V and 4 bases at J, with 14 bases between the two ends. The CDR3 nucleotides are TGTGCCAGCAGTCCGTCAGGGTTCCCAGAGACCCAGTACTTC. Translation gives CASSPSGFPETQYF.

J is TRBJ1-2 and V is TRBV4-1; no reliable D call. This CDR3 is 16 amino acids long. Trimming pared 3 bases from V and 8 bases from J, leaving 22 bases between. Germline loops: CDR1 MGHRA, CDR2 YSYEKL. CDR3 sequence: CASSHVPQEGMRGYTF. The CDR3 region has the DNA TGCGCCAGCAGCCATGTACCTCAGGAGGGTATGAGAGGCTACACCTTC.

The genes are TRBV5-6 and TRBJ2-7; 7 nucleotides agree with TRBD2. V gave up 4 bases and J gave up 4 bases; unmatched junction bases: 11. This CDR3 is built from 15 residues. CDR1 and CDR2 from the germline V gene are SGHDT and YYEEEE. This CDR3 is CASSLEMHGGYEQYF. As DNA, the CDR3 is TGTGCCAGCAGCCTGGAGATGCACGGGGGGTACGAGCAGTACTTC.

J is TRBJ2-7 and V is TRBV2; D uncertain. The germline CDR1 and CDR2 sequences are SNHLY and FYNNEI. V lost 4 bases to trimming and J lost 3 bases, with 16 bases between them. CDR3 size: 15 residues. The CDR3 here is CASSGTRAGGYEQYF. For the CDR3, the DNA is TGTGCCAGCAGTGGTACCCGGGCCGGCGGCTACGAGCAGTACTTC.

The rearrangement joins TRBV2 to TRBJ2-1, with 7 positions matching TRBD2. The CDR3 covers 16 residues. The V and J ends lost 4 bases and 0 bases, in that order; junction bases with no gene match: 6. Germline V gene lookup returns CDR1 SNHLY and CDR2 FYNNEI. In DNA form, the CDR3 reads TGTGCCAGCAGTGCCGAGCGGGAACCCTCCTACAATGAGCAGTTCTTC. Protein sequence: CASSAEREPSYNEQFF.

The chain joins TRBV5-6 to TRBJ1-5; D is possibly TRBD1 (5 bases). V dropped 4 bases and J dropped 3 bases, with 17 bases sitting between them. The CDR3 contains 16 residues. Germline V gene data show CDR1 as SGHDT and CDR2 as YYEEEE. CDR3 nucleotide sequence: TGTGCCAGCAGCCCGTCGGGTCTCAGGGACAATCAGCCCCAGCATTTT. This encodes CASSPSGLRDNQPQHF.

The rearrangement links TRBV5-5 to TRBJ2-7, with 9 nucleotides matching TRBD2. The trim removed 2 bases at V and 0 bases at J, leaving 3 bases unmatched. This CDR3 is built from 15 residues. Germline loops: CDR1 SGHKS, CDR2 YYEKEE (reference sequence). The CDR3 spells CASSFRLADSYEQYF. CDR3 bases: TGTGCCAGCAGCTTTCGACTAGCGGACTCCTACGAGCAGTACTTC.